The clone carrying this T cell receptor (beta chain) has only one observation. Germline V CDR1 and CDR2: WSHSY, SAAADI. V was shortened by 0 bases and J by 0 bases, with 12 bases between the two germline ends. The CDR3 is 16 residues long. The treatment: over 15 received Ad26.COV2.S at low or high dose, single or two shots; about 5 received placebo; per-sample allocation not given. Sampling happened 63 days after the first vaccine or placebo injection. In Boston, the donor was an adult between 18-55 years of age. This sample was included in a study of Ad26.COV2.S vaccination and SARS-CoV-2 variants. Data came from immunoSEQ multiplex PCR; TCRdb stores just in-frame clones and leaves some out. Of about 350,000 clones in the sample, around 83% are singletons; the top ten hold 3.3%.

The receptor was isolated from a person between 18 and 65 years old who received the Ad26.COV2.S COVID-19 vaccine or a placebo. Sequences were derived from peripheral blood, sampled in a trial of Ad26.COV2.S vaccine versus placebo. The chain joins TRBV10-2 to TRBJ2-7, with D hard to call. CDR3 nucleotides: TGCGCCAGCAGTGAGTCCGGTGAACAAAGCTCCTACGAGCAGTACTTC. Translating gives CASSESGEQSSYEQYF.